Listed below are T cell receptor beta chains from one sample, sequenced in a study of blood T cell repertoires in COVID-19. Data came from immunoSEQ multiplex PCR; TCRdb stores just in-frame clones and leaves some out. Here the sample spans roughly 99,000 clones, 70% to 80% being singletons. Sequencing was done on a sample of peripheral blood. The receptors derive from a woman aged 80 or over with active or convalescent COVID-19. CDR3s include the opening cysteine and the closing phenylalanine or tryptophan. A D gene is named only where the DNA matches it firmly.

d_gene	v_gene	j_gene	CDR3nt	CDR3aa
TRBD2	TRBV7-9	TRBJ2-1	TGTGCCAGCAGCCACAGCGGGAGGGCCTTCTACAATGAGCAGTTCTTC	CASSHSGRAFYNEQFF
NA	TRBV27	TRBJ2-7	TGTGCCAGCAGTCTATCCGGGGTGGGAACCTCCTACGAGCAGTACTTC	CASSLSGVGTSYEQYF
NA	TRBV5-1	TRBJ2-2	TGCGCCAGCAGCTTGCTCCAGCGATCGAACACCGGGGAGCTGTTTTTT	CASSLLQRSNTGELFF
NA	TRBV18	TRBJ1-1	TGTGCCAGCTCACCATCGGCGGGTATGAACACTGAAGCTTTCTTT	CASSPSAGMNTEAFF
TRBD1	TRBV9	TRBJ1-2	TGTGCCAGCAGCCTTGGGGGACAGGGGGCGGGTGGCTACACCTTC	CASSLGGQGAGGYTF
NA	TRBV5-8	TRBJ2-5	TGTGCCAGCAGGTCCCGTGTCGGACACCTAAAGTACTTC	CASRSRVGHLKYF
NA	TRBV19	TRBJ2-4	TGTGCCAGTAGTATCCGCCAGGGTATCGGAAACATTCAGTACTTC	CASSIRQGIGNIQYF
NA	TRBV7-8	TRBJ1-3	TGTGCCAGCAGTTATTCCACACCAGCGTCTCCTGGAAACACCATATATTTT	CASSYSTPASPGNTIYF
NA	TRBV12-2	TRBJ2-7	TGTGCAAGTCGCAATACCCTGGGGGACTCGCCGGCGTACGAGCAGTACTTC	CASRNTLGDSPAYEQYF
TRBD2	TRBV24-1	TRBJ2-1	TGTGCCACCAGTACCAGCGGGAGCTCCTACAATGAGCAGTTCTTC	CATSTSGSSYNEQFF
TRBD1	TRBV4-3	TRBJ2-3	TGCGCCAGCAGCCAAATGGTGGACAGGGTTGGGCCAGATACGCAGTATTTT	CASSQMVDRVGPDTQYF
TRBD1	TRBV13	TRBJ2-3	TGTGCCAGCAGCTTGGGACAGAGCACAGATACGCAGTATTTT	CASSLGQSTDTQYF
TRBD1	TRBV11-2	TRBJ2-3	TGTGCCAGCAGGGTTAGGGGGCAAGTTCCTGGGAGTAGGTATACGCAGTATTTT	CASRVRGQVPGSRYTQYF